The clone carrying this T cell receptor (beta chain) was seen only a few times. Antigen specificity is unknown. This sample is drawn from a study of vaccination and CD4 T cells after COVID-19. Across the whole study: Post-vaccine sample collection happened at a median of about 10 weeks after dose two, ranging 14 to 241.

Sequence data for DNA of cultured CD4+ T cells were generated by the Oncomine TCR Beta short-read assay. Genomic DNA was taken out of cultured CD4+ T cells by extraction. TCRdb reanalysed the PCR reads using MiXCR and keeps one entry per CDR3 protein. The sample yields 22,000 or so distinct CDR3 sequences, about 59% seen once. Treatment of the sample: roughly 11-day PBMC culture with coronavirus spike peptide pools or control peptides (ViraFEST assay). Trimming pared 0 bases from V and 9 bases from J, leaving 17 bases between. Germline CDR1 is DFQATT and CDR2 is SNEGSKA (reference sequence). The CDR3 contains 15 residues.

The chain couples TRBV20-1 to TRBJ2-2; perhaps TRBD2 as D (6 bases). The receptor comes from a human donor who had recovered from COVID-19. The sequenced material came from CD4+ T cells from blood, cultured in vitro. In DNA form, the CDR3 reads TGCAGTGCTAGAGATGAGGCGCGGGATGGCCGGGAGCTGTTTTTT. Translating gives CSARDEARDGRELFF.